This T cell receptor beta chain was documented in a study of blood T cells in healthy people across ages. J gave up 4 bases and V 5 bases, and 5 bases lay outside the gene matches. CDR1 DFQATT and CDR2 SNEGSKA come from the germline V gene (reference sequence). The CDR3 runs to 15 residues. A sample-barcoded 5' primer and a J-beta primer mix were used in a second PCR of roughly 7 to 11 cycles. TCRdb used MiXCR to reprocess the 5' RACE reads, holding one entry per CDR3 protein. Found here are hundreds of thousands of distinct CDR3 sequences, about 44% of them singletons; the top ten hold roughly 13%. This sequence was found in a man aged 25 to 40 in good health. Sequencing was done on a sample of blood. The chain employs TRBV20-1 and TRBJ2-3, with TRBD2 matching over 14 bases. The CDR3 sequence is CSARTSGRLADTQYF. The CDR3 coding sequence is TGCAGTGCTCGGACTAGCGGGAGGCTCGCAGATACGCAGTATTTT.